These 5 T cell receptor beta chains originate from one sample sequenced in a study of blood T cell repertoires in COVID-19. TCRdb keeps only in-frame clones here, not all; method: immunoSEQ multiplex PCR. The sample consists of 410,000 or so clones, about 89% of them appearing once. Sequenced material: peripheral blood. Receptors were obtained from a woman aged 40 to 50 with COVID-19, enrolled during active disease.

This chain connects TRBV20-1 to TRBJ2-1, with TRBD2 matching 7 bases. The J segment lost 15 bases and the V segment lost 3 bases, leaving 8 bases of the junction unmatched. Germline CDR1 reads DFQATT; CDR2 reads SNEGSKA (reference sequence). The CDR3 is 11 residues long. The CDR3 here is CSASLTSRAFF. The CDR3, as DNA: TGCAGTGCTAGCCTGACTAGCAGGGCGTTCTTC.

CDR3 sequence (DNA): TGCGCCAGCAGCCAAGAGACAGGGGCGATTTTCAGCACAGATACGCAGTATTTT. Translation gives CASSQETGAIFSTDTQYF. V is TRBV4-1 and J is TRBJ2-3; 8 bases are shared with TRBD1. Looked up from germline, CDR1 is MGHRA and CDR2 is YSYEKL. V lost 0 bases and J lost 0; bases outside the gene matches: 8. This CDR3 comprises 18 residues.

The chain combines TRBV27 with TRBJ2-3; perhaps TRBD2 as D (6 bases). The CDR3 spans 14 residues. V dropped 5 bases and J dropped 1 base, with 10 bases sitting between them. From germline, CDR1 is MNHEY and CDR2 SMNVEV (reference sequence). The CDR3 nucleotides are TGTGCCAGCAGTGCGGGACTGCGCACAGATACGCAGTATTTT. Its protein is CASSAGLRTDTQYF.

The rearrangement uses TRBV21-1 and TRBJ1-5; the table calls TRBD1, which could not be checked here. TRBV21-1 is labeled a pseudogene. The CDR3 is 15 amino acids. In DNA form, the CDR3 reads TGTGCCAGCAGCAAATTACAGGCTTACAATCAGCCCCAGCATTTT. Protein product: CASSKLQAYNQPQHF.

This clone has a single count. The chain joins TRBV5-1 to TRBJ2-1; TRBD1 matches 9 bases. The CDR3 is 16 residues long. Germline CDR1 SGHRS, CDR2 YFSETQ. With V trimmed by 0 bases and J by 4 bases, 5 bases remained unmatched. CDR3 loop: CASSLAQTGGYNEQFF. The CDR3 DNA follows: TGCGCCAGCAGCTTGGCGCAGACAGGGGGGTACAATGAGCAGTTCTTC. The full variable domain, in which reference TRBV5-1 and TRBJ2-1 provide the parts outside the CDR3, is KAGVTQTPRYLIKTRGQQVTLSCSPISGHRSVSWYQQTPGQGLQFLFEYFSETQRNKGNFPGRFSGRQFSNSRSEMNVSTLELGDSALYLCASSLAQTGGYNEQFFGPGTRLTVL.